This T cell receptor (beta chain) was identified in a study of early T cells in non-severe SARS-CoV-2 infection. Study results and caveats: The VDJdb matching leaned toward anti-spike CD8 responses and overlooked private and CD4 specificities.

The CDR3 is made up of 16 amino acids. Germline CDR1 is SGHRS and CDR2 is YFSETQ. Germline trimming cut 0 bases from V and 2 bases from J; bases unmatched to any gene: 7. As part of library construction, unique molecular identifiers were attached to individual cDNA molecules. TCRdb used MiXCR to reprocess the 5' RACE reads, holding one entry per CDR3 protein. Among tens of thousands of distinct CDR3 sequences listed, over 9.5% were seen once. At least ten counts were recorded for this clonotype. What it recognizes is unknown. The specimen was whole blood. The TCR comes from an adult who was a healthcare worker with PCR-confirmed SARS-CoV-2 infection or an uninfected control (not recorded which). The chain employs TRBV5-1 and TRBJ2-7; 8 nucleotides line up with TRBD1. This CDR3 is CASSLAYDRGAYEQYF. The CDR3 coding sequence is TGCGCCAGCAGCTTGGCCTATGACAGGGGCGCCTACGAGCAGTACTTC.